The clone carrying this T cell receptor beta chain has only a few counts. This sample was taken from a study of control samples from healthy donors and cancer patients. V lost 0 bases to trimming and J lost 11 bases, with 14 bases between them. CDR3 length equals 13 residues. Germline V lookup: CDR1 SGHDT, CDR2 YYEEEE. Assay: immunoSEQ multiplex PCR; the TCRdb copy retains only in-frame clones and omits some. This table has about 120,000 clones, more than 75% appearing once. The chain carries TRBV5-6 and TRBJ1-1; D might be TRBD1 (6 bases). The sequenced sample was blood. The clonotype was recovered from a woman in her sixties or seventies in good health. The chain's CDR3 is CASSLVSGGMAFF. The CDR3, as DNA: TGTGCCAGCAGCTTGGTGTCGGGGGGCATGGCTTTCTTT.